This T cell receptor (beta chain) was captured by sequencing in a study of CD8+CD57+ T cells in acquired aplastic anemia (dated by TCRdb to 2017 to 2018). Looking at the study overall: On average, sorted CD4+ and CD8+ cells yielded 3 to 4 ug of extracted DNA, with a range of about 0.19 to 30 ug. An average of approximately 10 million reads for CD4+ cells and approximately 11 million reads for CD8+ cells was obtained from healthy donor samples. Overall study results and their limits: CD8+ Simpson's diversity did not differ significantly between patients and healthy controls (P=0.060). About 30 CD8+ CDR3 sequences were found in both patients and controls but appeared to be highly expressed in patients and within the immunodominant clones of the patients.

This clonotype was observed many times. The clone's antigen remains unknown. There are no base qualities to consult, and no much larger clone falls within one base. Genomic DNA was used as template for profiling of TCR beta VDJ combinations and CDR3 sequences. TCR repertoire sequencing was run on an Illumina HiSeq 2000. The study's processing was this. TRBV/TRBJ rearrangement plots, CDR3 size and DJ length profiles, and Simpson's diversity index were used to evaluate the repertoires. The most abundant DNA sequence in the deep sequencing data was taken as the immunodominant clone. CDR3 amino acid sequences were checked for sharing between subjects and were compared against published repertoires and the VDJdb database. In TCRdb, the public reads were trimmed at Q25 with fastp and aligned with MiXCR, with productive beta chains retained. Rows with a matching CDR3 protein are joined into one entry that keeps the most common DNA and genes. Clone size and V and J calls follow TCRdb, not the original study. In this sample the table shows some 240,000 distinct CDR3 sequences, approximately 35% of which occur a single time. The top ten constitute around 1.1% of the sample.

Relative to germline, V is 4 bases shorter and J is 0 bases shorter, with 11 bases between their ends. The CDR3 spans 15 residues, from the cysteine through the phenylalanine. Of all the DNA, just the CDR3 is kept, 45 bases in frame from base 1. The CDR1 and CDR2 encoded by the germline V gene are SGHTA and FQGTGA. In the study, sorted CD4+ and CD8+ blood T cells from patients with severe aplastic anemia and from healthy subjects underwent deep sequencing of TCR repertoires. Ficoll-Paque density gradient centrifugation was used to isolate peripheral blood mononuclear cells. Before DNA extraction, CD4+ and CD8+ T cells were sorted by FACS or by magnetic beads.

This receptor was obtained from a human donor in good health, serving as a control. In this chain, TRBV7-3 is recombined with TRBJ2-3; TRBD2 is a possible D gene, resting on 6 matching bases. Sequencing was performed on sorted CD4+, CD8+, or CD8+CD57+ T cells (not recorded which) from PBMCs. The DNA reads as follows: TGTGCCAGCAGCTACACGGGACTCAGCACAGATACGCAGTATTTT. Its amino acids are CASSYTGLSTDTQYF. Joined to the reference TRBV7-3 and TRBJ2-3 proteins, this CDR3 gives the full variable domain: GAGVSQTPSNKVTEKGKYVELRCDPISGHTALYWYRQSLGQGPEFLIYFQGTGAADDSGLPNDRFFAVRPEGSVSTLKIQRTERGDSAVYLCASSYTGLSTDTQYFGPGTRLTVL.